This TCR beta chain stems from a study of OX40 agonist ivuxolimab in advanced cancers. Only in-frame clones appear in the TCRdb table, and some are missing; sequencing was by immunoSEQ multiplex PCR. The data hold roughly 61,000 clones, with roughly 90% observed a single time. This CDR3 is 18 amino acids long. J gave up 1 base and V 0 bases, and 10 bases lay outside the gene matches. The germline gives CDR1 LGHNA, CDR2 YSLEER. The V and J genes are TRBV4-3 and TRBJ1-1, with 8 bases that match TRBD1. The sequence was obtained from an adult with an advanced solid tumor such as melanoma, head and neck, liver or kidney cancer. This specimen consisted of CD4+ or CD8+ T cells sorted from blood, obtained in a trial of the OX40 agonist ivuxolimab. This chain's CDR3 is CASSQDGVGQGSNTEAFF. The CDR3 DNA is TGCGCCAGCAGCCAAGATGGGGTTGGACAGGGCTCGAACACTGAAGCTTTCTTT.